This T cell receptor (beta chain) was retrieved from a study of T cell responses to AZD1222 COVID-19 vaccine. Study conclusions and caveats: Two doses of AZD1222 preceded a rise in Spike-specific TCR breadth and depth.

TCRdb's copy holds only in-frame clones and misses some; the assay was immunoSEQ multiplex PCR. The profile covers around 79,000 clones, with nearly 90% appearing a single time and about 1.6% taken by the ten largest. A word on this clone: Its antigen is as yet unknown.

This CDR3 has 17 residues. Germline V gene sequence: CDR1 LNHDA, CDR2 SQIVND (reference sequence). After removal of 5 bases from V and 3 bases from J, the junction contained 7 bases not matched to a gene. This specimen consisted of peripheral blood, obtained on day 0 of AZD1222 vaccination. The receptor comes from an adult in good health. The chain is built from TRBV19 and TRBJ1-4, with 12 bases aligning to TRBD1. Here the CDR3 DNA reads TGTGCCAGTAGTCCCTGGGACAGGGGGCGTTCTAATGAAAAACTGTTTTTT. Its protein is CASSPWDRGRSNEKLFF.